Presented here are 29 T cell receptor beta chains from one specimen sequenced in a study of PD-L1 blockade in urothelial cancer. Sequencing was performed with immunoSEQ multiplex PCR; in TCRdb, only in-frame clones are kept and a portion is missing. The sample has some 110,000 clones, more than 85% seen once; the top ten hold 1.7%. Time point defined: peripheral blood 6 weeks after treatment start. The material sequenced was PBMCs, taken around atezolizumab (anti-PD-L1) treatment. The source of these receptors is a man aged 55 to 69 with urothelial cancer.

V is TRBV27 and J is TRBJ2-5; D possibly corresponds to TRBD2 (5 bases). V was shortened by 5 bases and J by 5 bases, with 15 bases between the two germline ends. Per the germline V gene, CDR1 is MNHEY and CDR2 is SMNVEV (reference sequence). The CDR3 loop spans 14 amino acids. In DNA form, the CDR3 reads TGTGCCAGCAGTCTAGCCCCAGGACGGGAGACCCAGTACTTC. This codes for CASSLAPGRETQYF.

The genes are TRBV4-3 and TRBJ2-1, with TRBD2 as a possible D gene (6 bases). CDR3 length: 19 residues. CDR1 is LGHNA, CDR2 YSLEER, per germline. The V end was cut by 0 bases, the J end by 0 bases, with 18 bases between. CDR3 sequence (DNA): TGCGCCAGCAGCCAAGATGGTCTCGGGACTCAGAGCTCCTACAATGAGCAGTTCTTC. Translating gives CASSQDGLGTQSSYNEQFF.

The chain links TRBV18 to TRBJ1-1; no firm D call. The V and J ends lost 2 bases and 7 bases respectively, with 8 bases between them. Germline V gene data show CDR1 as KGHSH and CDR2 as LQKENI. The CDR3 covers 12 residues. CDR3: CASSPSGIEAFF. The CDR3 DNA reads TGTGCCAGCTCACCATCCGGGATTGAAGCTTTCTTT.

CDR3 DNA sequence: TGTCCGCGGGGGGCTGATCCTTACGAGCAGTACTTC. Protein: CPRGADPYEQYF. V and J are TRBV19 and TRBJ2-7; 8 positions match TRBD2. This CDR3 spans 12 amino acids. Germline V lookup: CDR1 LNHDA, CDR2 SQIVND (reference sequence).

The V and J genes are TRBV7-6 and TRBJ2-4; 8 bases match TRBD1. The CDR3 contains 16 residues. V was pared by 5 bases and J by 2 bases, with 8 bases of the junction left unmatched. CDR1 and CDR2 (germline): SGHVS, FNYEAQ. CDR3 in amino acids: CASSVGQGRSKNIQYF. CDR3 sequence (DNA): TGTGCCAGCAGCGTTGGACAGGGACGATCCAAAAACATTCAGTACTTC.

The chain carries TRBV4-1 and TRBJ2-3; 7 positions agree with TRBD1. This CDR3 is 16 amino acids long. The V gene's germline CDR1 is MGHRA and CDR2 YSYEKL. With V trimmed by 2 bases and J by 2 bases, 7 bases remained unmatched. CDR3 region: CASSQYGDSYTDTQYF. CDR3 nucleotide sequence: TGCGCCAGCAGCCAATATGGGGACAGTTACACAGATACGCAGTATTTT.

The rearrangement uses TRBV11-3 and TRBJ2-3; 8 bases line up with TRBD1. Unmatched junction bases numbered 6, after V lost 5 bases and J lost 2 bases. CDR1 SGHNT and CDR2 YENEEA come from the germline V gene. The CDR3 has 15 amino acids. CDR3: CASSDQQGVTDTQYF. The CDR3 nucleotides are TGTGCCAGCAGCGACCAACAGGGGGTCACAGATACGCAGTATTTT.

This chain uses TRBV28 with TRBJ2-2; D perhaps matches TRBD2 (5 bases). Germline assignment: CDR1 MDHEN and CDR2 SYDVKM. The ends were cut back, 7 bases at V and 5 bases at J, with 14 bases in the middle. The CDR3 sequence is 14 residues long. The CDR3 DNA reads TGTGCCAGCACCGACGGGGTTACGACCGGGGAGCTGTTTTTT. It yields the protein CASTDGVTTGELFF.

The chain carries TRBV4-3 and TRBJ2-6, with D uncertain. The CDR3 has 16 amino acids. Trimming shortened V by 4 bases and J by 0 bases, and 10 bases separated the two germline ends. The germline V gene encodes CDR1 LGHNA and CDR2 YSLEER. CDR3 region: CASSPGGRSGANVLTF. For the CDR3, the DNA is TGCGCCAGCAGCCCCGGCGGCCGCTCTGGGGCCAACGTCCTGACTTTC.

The count of this clone is one. This chain connects TRBV25-1 to TRBJ2-3; possible D gene TRBD2, 5 bases. The V gene lost 4 bases and the J gene lost 9 bases, with 5 bases spanning the gap. This CDR3 has 10 residues. Germline assignment: CDR1 MGHDK and CDR2 SYGVNS. As DNA, the CDR3 is TGTGCCAGCAGTGCGGGGACGCAGTATTTT. Its protein product is CASSAGTQYF.

The chain joins TRBV27 to TRBJ2-2, with D possibly matching TRBD1 (6 bases). This CDR3 spans 14 amino acids. The V gene lost 2 bases and the J gene lost 7 bases, with 11 bases spanning the gap. Germline loops: CDR1 MNHEY, CDR2 SMNVEV (reference sequence). As DNA, the CDR3 is TGTGCCAGCAGTTTAGGGGGCTATAGCGGGGAGCTGTTTTTT. Amino acids: CASSLGGYSGELFF.

The rearrangement links TRBV1 to TRBJ2-7; the D segment call TRBD2 is taken from the table without a DNA check. TRBV1 is noted as a pseudogene. This CDR3 spans 21 amino acids. The chain's CDR3 is CTSSQLIRRKRLAGISYEQYF. DNA of the CDR3: TGCACCAGCAGCCAACTCATTAGGAGGAAAAGACTAGCGGGGATCTCCTACGAGCAGTACTTC.

This clone was seen only once. The rearrangement links TRBV9 to TRBJ2-1; 11 nucleotides agree with TRBD1. The CDR3 extends over 14 amino acids. Trimming removed 4 bases from V and 12 bases from J; junction bases left unmatched: 9. Germline V gives CDR1 SGDLS, CDR2 YYNGEE. CDR3 in amino acids: CASSRTGTGGPQFF. In DNA, the CDR3 is TGTGCCAGCAGCCGTACCGGGACAGGGGGACCGCAGTTCTTC.

V is TRBV15 and J is TRBJ2-7; TRBD2 might be the D (6 bases). Germline V gene lookup returns CDR1 LNHNV and CDR2 YYDKDF (reference sequence). The V end was cut by 0 bases, the J end by 0 bases, with 12 bases between. The CDR3 sequence is 16 residues long. This CDR3 reads CATSRDYGGSSYEQYF. As DNA, the CDR3 is TGTGCCACCAGCAGAGATTACGGGGGTTCCTCCTACGAGCAGTACTTC.

J is TRBJ2-5 and V is TRBV6-1; possibly TRBD2 for D (5 bases). This CDR3 has 15 amino acids. Trimming cost V 0 bases and J 5 bases, with 13 bases left between them. CDR1 is MNHNS, CDR2 SASEGT, per germline. This CDR3 is CASSEAHGVRETQYF. The CDR3 region has the DNA TGTGCCAGCAGTGAAGCGCACGGGGTTCGGGAGACCCAGTACTTC.

The chain employs TRBV18 and TRBJ1-1, with D unresolved. V was trimmed by 6 bases and J by 3 bases, leaving 14 bases between them. The CDR3 sequence is 14 residues long. Germline V gene sequence: CDR1 KGHSH, CDR2 LQKENI. In nucleotides, the CDR3 is TGTGCCAGCTCGCCCTATCACGGGGACACTGAAGCTTTCTTT. Translated: CASSPYHGDTEAFF. Combining the CDR3 with reference TRBV18 and TRBJ1-1 gives the whole variable domain NAGVMQNPRHLVRRRGQEARLRCSPMKGHSHVYWYRQLPEEGLKFMVYLQKENIIDESGMPKERFSAEFPKEGPSILRIQQVVRGDSAAYFCASSPYHGDTEAFFGQGTRLTVV.

The chain recombines TRBV5-8 with TRBJ2-5; D possibly corresponds to TRBD2 (6 bases). Germline loops: CDR1 SGHTS, CDR2 YDEGEE. The V gene lost 4 bases and the J gene lost 4 bases, with 14 bases spanning the gap. CDR3 length: 14 amino acids. The CDR3 DNA sequence: TGTGCCAGCAGCACCTCGGGAGTTCTAGAGACCCAGTACTTC. It yields the protein CASSTSGVLETQYF.

The chain joins TRBV28 to TRBJ1-2; 12 nucleotides align to TRBD1. The ends lost 3 bases at V and 4 bases at J; junction bases unmatched: 6. CDR3 length: 16 residues. Germline values: CDR1 MDHEN, CDR2 SYDVKM. CDR3 coding DNA: TGTGCCAGCAGTTTGCCCGGGACAGGGGGCGCCTATGGCTACACCTTC. Translation: CASSLPGTGGAYGYTF.

Note on this clone: A read error may account for a junction end that differs from germline. V usage is TRBV9 and J usage is TRBJ1-6; weak D call: TRBD1 (5 bases). CDR1 and CDR2 (germline): SGDLS, YYNGEE. The CDR3 has 15 amino acids. The CDR3 DNA is TGTGCCAGCAGCGCGGCTACAGGTGGTAATTCACCCCCCCACTTT. Amino acid sequence: CASSAATGGNSPPHF.

The chain couples TRBV5-1 to TRBJ2-7; 11 nucleotides line up with TRBD2. Germline V gene data show CDR1 as SGHRS and CDR2 as YFSETQ. J lost 2 bases, V lost 4 bases, and 8 bases had no gene match. The CDR3 loop spans 16 amino acids. The CDR3 region is CASSQQPGLAAYEQYF. In DNA form, the CDR3 reads TGCGCCAGCAGCCAACAACCGGGACTAGCGGCCTACGAGCAGTACTTC. Using reference TRBV5-1 and TRBJ2-7 for the parts outside the CDR3, the full variable domain is KAGVTQTPRYLIKTRGQQVTLSCSPISGHRSVSWYQQTPGQGLQFLFEYFSETQRNKGNFPGRFSGRQFSNSRSEMNVSTLELGDSALYLCASSQQPGLAAYEQYFGPGTRLTVT.

This clone was seen a handful of times. The chain joins TRBV19 to TRBJ2-3; 9 nucleotides match TRBD2. CDR1 is LNHDA and CDR2 is SQIVND in the germline V gene (reference sequence). After removal of 3 bases from V and 5 bases from J, the junction contained 3 bases not matched to a gene. CDR3 length: 14 residues. CDR3: CASSISAGGDTQYF. The CDR3 region has the DNA TGTGCCAGTAGTATCTCAGCGGGGGGAGATACGCAGTATTTT.

J is TRBJ2-7 and V is TRBV28; maybe TRBD2 (5 bases). The germline V and J ends were trimmed by 8 bases and 3 bases, with 8 bases remaining between them. The CDR3 is 11 residues long. The germline gives CDR1 MDHEN, CDR2 SYDVKM. CDR3 bases: TGTGCCAGCGTTCGGGGCTACGAGCAGTACTTC. Its protein is CASVRGYEQYF.

The chain is built from TRBV11-2 and TRBJ2-6, with D possibly TRBD1 on 5 matching bases. Germline V gene lookup returns CDR1 SGHAT and CDR2 FQNNGV. The length of the CDR3 is 15 residues. V was trimmed by 6 bases and J by 2 bases, leaving 11 bases between them. The DNA of the CDR3 is TGTGCCAGCAGACAAACAGGCGCTGGGGCCAACGTCCTGACTTTC. Its translation is CASRQTGAGANVLTF.

The J gene is TRBJ2-7, the V gene TRBV5-1; 11 bases fit TRBD1. V dropped 4 bases and J dropped 7; count of bases not matched to a gene: 7. CDR3 length equals 14 residues. CDR1 SGHRS and CDR2 YFSETQ come from the germline V gene. CDR3 coding DNA: TGCGCCAGCAGCAAAGGACAGGGGGCTGAGGAGCAGTACTTC. Protein sequence: CASSKGQGAEEQYF.

The count of this clone is one. This chain connects TRBV19 to TRBJ1-1; D is uncertain. With 6 bases removed from V and 0 bases from J, the gap between germline ends came to 8 bases. This CDR3 region has 13 residues. Germline V lookup: CDR1 LNHDA, CDR2 SQIVND (reference sequence). CDR3 nucleotides: TGTGCCAGTAGCCTAAAGCTGAACACTGAAGCTTTCTTT. Amino acids: CASSLKLNTEAFF. Looking up the rest from reference TRBV19 and TRBJ1-1 gives the full variable domain: DGGITQSPKYLFRKEGQNVTLSCEQNLNHDAMYWYRQDPGQGLRLIYYSQIVNDFQKGDIAEGYSVSREKKESFPLTVTSAQKNPTAFYLCASSLKLNTEAFFGQGTRLTVV.

The rearrangement joins TRBV5-4 to TRBJ2-5, with a tentative D call TRBD1 (6 bases). Germline CDR1 is SGHNT and CDR2 is YYREEE (reference sequence). The CDR3 runs 13 residues. V was pared by 7 bases and J by 1 base, with 11 bases between. CDR3 amino acids: CASHRETQETQYF. The CDR3 nucleotides are TGTGCCAGCCACAGGGAAACCCAAGAGACCCAGTACTTC. Full variable domain (outside the CDR3, taken from reference TRBV5-4 and TRBJ2-5): ETGVTQSPTHLIKTRGQQVTLRCSSQSGHNTVSWYQQALGQGPQFIFQYYREEENGRGNFPPRFSGLQFPNYSSELNVNALELDDSALYLCASHRETQETQYFGPGTRLLVL.

The chain links TRBV5-1 to TRBJ2-7; D unclear. Trimming cost V 0 bases and J 6 bases, with 7 bases left between them. This CDR3 has 12 amino acids. The germline V gene has CDR1 SGHRS and CDR2 YFSETQ. CDR3 amino acids: CASSLDTPEQYF. CDR3 coding DNA: TGCGCCAGCAGCTTGGACACACCCGAGCAGTACTTC. The full variable domain, its missing parts supplied by reference TRBV5-1 and TRBJ2-7, is KAGVTQTPRYLIKTRGQQVTLSCSPISGHRSVSWYQQTPGQGLQFLFEYFSETQRNKGNFPGRFSGRQFSNSRSEMNVSTLELGDSALYLCASSLDTPEQYFGPGTRLTVT.

The table lists this clone with a few counts. The chain carries TRBV4-3 and TRBJ2-1; no definite D call. The CDR3 loop spans 14 amino acids. V lost 0 bases to trimming and J lost 5 bases, with 8 bases between them. Germline CDR1 reads LGHNA; CDR2 reads YSLEER. The CDR3 sequence is CASSQDAGHNEQFF. The CDR3 nucleotides are TGCGCCAGCAGCCAAGATGCAGGTCACAATGAGCAGTTCTTC.

The table lists this clone with a few counts. This chain joins TRBV28 and TRBJ1-6; D is unresolved. The germline gives CDR1 MDHEN, CDR2 SYDVKM. CDR3 length equals 14 residues. Trimming removed 3 bases from V and 13 bases from J, with 16 bases in between. The CDR3 region has the DNA TGTGCCAGCAGTTTGGAGGCAGGCCAGAAGCCCCTCCACTTT. Translated, it gives CASSLEAGQKPLHF.